Each of the 9 T cell receptor beta chains below was sequenced from the same sample in a study of T cell responses to AZD1222 COVID-19 vaccine. Clones were read by immunoSEQ multiplex PCR, and TCRdb kept only the in-frame ones, dropping some. Of about 79,000 clones in the sample, just over 90% are singletons; the top ten hold approximately 6.5%. The sample in question was peripheral blood, obtained on day 0 of MenACWY control vaccination. These receptors originate from an adult in good health.

V is TRBV3-1 (or the pseudogene TRBV3-2) and J is TRBJ1-1; D call uncertain. CDR3 size: 16 residues. Trimming cost V 1 base and J 5 bases, with 17 bases left between them. Germline values: CDR1 LGHDT, CDR2 YNNKEL (reference sequence). CDR3 DNA: TGTGCCAGCAGCCAAGTACAAGGAAAGGGTGGGACTGAAGCTTTCTTT. It is translated as CASSQVQGKGGTEAFF.

The rearrangement joins TRBV5-5 to TRBJ2-7; D remains unclear. V shed 0 bases and J shed 0 bases, with 10 bases lying between them. This CDR3 has 15 residues. Germline CDR1 and CDR2: SGHKS and YYEKEE (reference sequence). The CDR3 is CASSLALGPSYEQYF. The CDR3 nucleotides are TGTGCCAGCAGCTTGGCATTGGGTCCCTCCTACGAGCAGTACTTC.

The chain links TRBV19 to TRBJ1-5; D is unclear. Trimming shortened V by 6 bases and J by 5 bases, and 17 bases separated the two germline ends. Germline V gene sequence: CDR1 LNHDA, CDR2 SQIVND (reference sequence). The CDR3 length is 15 residues. The DNA for the CDR3 is TGTGCCAGTAGACCGGACGGGAACCTTGATCAGCCCCAGCATTTT. Translation gives CASRPDGNLDQPQHF. Filled out from reference TRBV19 and TRBJ1-5, the complete variable domain reads DGGITQSPKYLFRKEGQNVTLSCEQNLNHDAMYWYRQDPGQGLRLIYYSQIVNDFQKGDIAEGYSVSREKKESFPLTVTSAQKNPTAFYLCASRPDGNLDQPQHFGDGTRLSIL.

The chain combines TRBV19 with TRBJ1-4; tentatively, D is TRBD1 (6 bases). V lost 3 bases to trimming and J lost 4 bases, with 18 bases between them. The CDR3 contains 17 residues. Germline V gene sequence: CDR1 LNHDA, CDR2 SQIVND (reference sequence). In nucleotides, the CDR3 is TGTGCCAGTAGTATGAGGTCGGGGGCTGCTATTAATGAAAAACTGTTTTTT. Translated, it gives CASSMRSGAAINEKLFF.

The CDR3 sequence: CASSSRQEGYGYTF. Here the CDR3 DNA reads TGTGCCAGCAGCTCCCGGCAGGAGGGCTATGGCTACACCTTC. The J gene is TRBJ1-2, the V gene TRBV9; D not certain. V was clipped by 4 bases and J by 4 bases, with 14 bases between them. This CDR3 spans 14 amino acids. Per germline, CDR1 SGDLS and CDR2 YYNGEE. Supplemented by reference TRBV9 and TRBJ1-2, the full variable domain reads DSGVTQTPKHLITATGQRVTLRCSPRSGDLSVYWYQQSLDQGLQFLIQYYNGEERAKGNILERFSAQQFPDLHSELNLSSLELGDSALYFCASSSRQEGYGYTFGSGTRLTVV.

Only one count was recorded for this clone. The V gene is TRBV19, the J gene TRBJ2-1; no definite D call. CDR1 and CDR2 from the germline V gene are LNHDA and SQIVND (reference sequence). This CDR3 has 11 amino acids. Trimming removed 6 bases from V and 8 bases from J, with 8 bases in between. This chain's CDR3 is CASRLNDEQFF. CDR3 DNA sequence: TGTGCCAGTAGACTTAACGATGAGCAGTTCTTC. The whole variable domain, filled in from reference TRBV19 and TRBJ2-1, reads DGGITQSPKYLFRKEGQNVTLSCEQNLNHDAMYWYRQDPGQGLRLIYYSQIVNDFQKGDIAEGYSVSREKKESFPLTVTSAQKNPTAFYLCASRLNDEQFFGPGTRLTVL.

This chain links TRBV5-1 with TRBJ1-6, with 10 bases lining up with TRBD1. Germline assignment: CDR1 SGHRS and CDR2 YFSETQ. CDR3 length equals 18 residues. V was pared by 1 base and J by 5 bases, with 9 bases of the junction left unmatched. Written as DNA, the CDR3 is TGCGCCAGCAGCTTGAGGGAGAGGGACAGGGGTGATAATTCACCCCTCCACTTT. It yields the protein CASSLRERDRGDNSPLHF.

V and J are TRBV5-8 and TRBJ2-7, with 13 bases that match TRBD2. The germline gives CDR1 SGHTS, CDR2 YDEGEE. The length of the CDR3 is 15 residues. The trim removed 2 bases at V and 2 bases at J, leaving 1 base unmatched. CDR3 sequence reads: CASSFGLAGAYEQYF. The CDR3 DNA reads TGTGCCAGCAGCTTCGGACTAGCGGGAGCCTACGAGCAGTACTTC.

The chain carries TRBV7-9 and TRBJ2-5; tentatively, D is TRBD1 or TRBD2 (6 bases each). Trimming took 5 bases from V and 4 from J, leaving 20 bases between them. Germline V gene lookup returns CDR1 SEHNR and CDR2 FQNEAQ (reference sequence). The CDR3 loop spans 16 amino acids. CDR3 sequence reads: CASSPGQLGGLETQYF. CDR3 nucleotides: TGTGCCAGCAGCCCCGGCCAGCTCGGGGGCTTAGAGACCCAGTACTTC.